This section outlines one TCR beta chain sequence together with its context. The CDR3 contains 15 residues. CDR1 MNHEY and CDR2 SMNVEV come from the germline V gene (reference sequence). Trimming cost V 2 bases and J 4 bases; bases outside gene matches: 1. The data belong to a study of shared clonotypes between healthy human individuals. Sequenced by immunoSEQ multiplex PCR; TCRdb stores in-frame clones only, minus some. The sample contains 2 million to 3 million clones, more than 80% of which appear only once. The rearrangement uses TRBV27 and TRBJ2-1; 11 nucleotides match TRBD2. The origin of this receptor is a man in his late teens or twenties in good health. The source material was naive CD4+ T cells sorted from blood. Subset meaning: CD45RA+ positively selected. The CDR3 here is CASSLTSGGYNEQFF. CDR3 sequence (DNA): TGTGCCAGCAGTTTAACTAGCGGGGGTTACAATGAGCAGTTCTTC.